The clone carrying this TCR beta chain has a single count. Trimming removed 5 bases at V and 0 bases at J, with 17 bases between. This CDR3 is 16 amino acids long. Looked up from germline, CDR1 is PRHDT and CDR2 is FYEKMQ (reference sequence). The entry originates in a study of blood T cells in healthy people across ages. Extraction of total RNA produced a minimum of 5 micrograms from each sample. Using a J-beta primer mix together with a sample-barcoded 5' primer, a second PCR was run for roughly 6 to 12 cycles. The yield of each sample was at least 2.5 million CDR3-containing paired-end reads. TCRdb reanalysed the 5' RACE reads using MiXCR and keeps one entry per CDR3 protein. The sample has 750,000 or so distinct CDR3 sequences; approximately 25% are singletons. This same sample was also taken into another study, of T cells of mothers and their children. That paper states: A few healthy Caucasian mothers and their six children were the donors. Biologically related mothers and children overlapped slightly more than unrelated pairs, a non-significant difference.

The clonotype originates from a boy aged 10-17 years in good health. Sequencing input: blood. V and J are TRBV13 and TRBJ2-7; D is possibly TRBD2 (6 bases). The CDR3 DNA is TGTGCCAGCAGCCATTCGGAGGGAGCAAACTCCTACGAGCAGTACTTC. Translated: CASSHSEGANSYEQYF. The full variable domain, completed using reference TRBV13 and TRBJ2-7, is AAGVIQSPRHLIKEKRETATLKCYPIPRHDTVYWYQQGPGQDPQFLISFYEKMQSDKGSIPDRFSAQQFSDYHSELNMSSLELGDSALYFCASSHSEGANSYEQYFGPGTRLTVT.